This record covers a single T cell receptor (beta chain). Measured with immunoSEQ multiplex PCR; TCRdb has only the in-frame clones, and not every one. The profile shows approximately 73,000 clones, around nine tenths of them singletons. These data come from a study of blood T cell repertoires in COVID-19. The sequence was obtained from a woman aged 55-70 years with acute or convalescent COVID-19. The specimen was peripheral blood.

In DNA, the CDR3 is TGTGCCACCAGTGATTTGCCTAGCGGAACTCAGTACTTC. Its protein product is CATSDLPSGTQYF. The genes are TRBV24-1 and TRBJ2-7; TRBD2 matches at 7 bases. Germline V lookup: CDR1 KGHDR, CDR2 SFDVKD. Germline trimming cut 0 bases from V and 10 bases from J; bases unmatched to any gene: 5. The CDR3 has 13 residues.